This T cell receptor (beta chain) was recovered during a study of blood T cell repertoires in COVID-19. Study overall: Acute and convalescent COVID-19 specimens originated in the United States, Italy and Spain. PBMCs, B-cell-depleted T cells, or T cells provided the cDNA or gDNA that made up the material.

The table came from immunoSEQ multiplex PCR; TCRdb's copy has only in-frame clones and leaves some out. The table shows about 110,000 clones, with over 80% occurring only once. This clone was observed a handful of times. The CDR3 contains 13 residues. V was clipped by 4 bases and J by 0 bases, with 7 bases between them. The germline CDR1 and CDR2 sequences are MGHDK and SYGVNS. Sequenced sample: peripheral blood. The origin of this receptor is a woman in her 70s with acute or convalescent COVID-19. This chain joins TRBV25-1 and TRBJ2-7; D perhaps matches TRBD2 (5 bases). CDR3 sequence: CASSVDYSYEQYF. The CDR3 DNA is TGTGCCAGCAGTGTAGACTACTCCTACGAGCAGTACTTC.